This entry lists 32 T cell receptor beta chains sequenced from one sample in a study of shared clonotypes between healthy human individuals. Method: immunoSEQ multiplex PCR; TCRdb's copy keeps in-frame clones and lacks some. The sample comprises hundreds of thousands of clones, approximately 73% of which are singletons, and around 1.8% rests with the top ten. The specimen was memory CD4+ T cells sorted from blood. Documented subset: CD45RA-negative fraction. The receptors stem from a woman aged 30 to 39 in good health.

The chain employs TRBV5-1 and TRBJ1-2, with 9 bases that match TRBD1. J gave up 11 bases and V 0 bases, and 14 bases lay outside the gene matches. The CDR3 has 16 amino acids. From germline, CDR1 is SGHRS and CDR2 YFSETQ. The CDR3 here is CASSLAIPGTGPGYTF. DNA for the CDR3: TGCGCCAGCAGCTTGGCCATCCCCGGGACAGGGCCGGGATACACCTTC.

Notes on this clone: Other DNA sequences from this sample encode an identical CDR3 as well. The CDR3 DNA reads as TGCGCCAGCAGCTTGGGACTAGCAGCACAAGAGACCCAGTACTTC. Its protein product is CASSLGLAAQETQYF. This sequence joins TRBV5-1 and TRBJ2-5, with TRBD2 identical over 7 bases. Unmatched junction bases numbered 4, after V lost 0 bases and J lost 2 bases. Germline CDR1 is SGHRS and CDR2 is YFSETQ. This CDR3 has 15 residues.

The chain links TRBV7-8 to TRBJ2-5; a weak D match, TRBD1 (7 bases). Germline CDR1 reads SGHVS; CDR2 reads FQNEAQ. V lost 2 bases, J lost 5 bases, and 12 bases lay in between. The CDR3 extends over 14 amino acids. This CDR3 reads CASSLTRGVETQYF. DNA of the CDR3: TGTGCCAGCAGCTTAACCAGGGGGGTGGAGACCCAGTACTTC.

The chain carries TRBV7-7 and TRBJ2-2, with D perhaps TRBD2 (5 bases). The ends were cut back, 4 bases at V and 4 bases at J, with 13 bases in the middle. The CDR3 loop spans 15 amino acids. Per the germline V gene, CDR1 is SSHAT and CDR2 is FNYEAQ (reference sequence). CDR3 nucleotides: TGTGCCAGCAGCTCTAGTCCTAGCTCCACCGGGGAGCTGTTTTTT. This encodes CASSSSPSSTGELFF.

This chain links TRBV5-1 with TRBJ1-2, with 8 nucleotides matching TRBD1. J was trimmed by 7 bases and V by 5 bases; bases with no gene match: 13. The germline V gene has CDR1 SGHRS and CDR2 YFSETQ. The CDR3 is 15 amino acids. This CDR3 is CASREGQGFVSGYTF. In DNA, the CDR3 is TGCGCCAGCAGGGAAGGACAGGGATTCGTGAGTGGCTACACCTTC.

About this clone: Other DNA sequences in this specimen translate into the identical CDR3. This rearrangement joins TRBV25-1 to TRBJ1-1; no clear D gene. Germline CDR1 reads MGHDK; CDR2 reads SYGVNS. Trimming took 4 bases from V and 4 from J, leaving 7 bases between them. The CDR3 runs to 12 residues. This CDR3 is CASSGRATEAFF. Here the CDR3 DNA reads TGTGCCAGCAGTGGTAGAGCCACTGAAGCTTTCTTT. Combining the CDR3 with reference TRBV25-1 and TRBJ1-1 gives the whole variable domain EADIYQTPRYLVIGTGKKITLECSQTMGHDKMYWYQQDPGMELHLIHYSYGVNSTEKGDLSSESTVSRIRTEHFPLTLESARPSHTSQYLCASSGRATEAFFGQGTRLTVV.

This CDR3 reads CASSGQGLETQYF. CDR3 DNA sequence: TGTGCCAGCTCCGGTCAAGGGTTGGAGACCCAGTACTTC. The J gene is TRBJ2-5, the V gene TRBV2; D not certain. Trimming took off 8 bases at V and 5 bases at J, with 15 bases between the two ends. The CDR3 length is 13 residues. Germline V gives CDR1 SNHLY, CDR2 FYNNEI.

The chain combines TRBV11-2 with TRBJ2-6; D may be TRBD2 (6 bases). Germline assignment: CDR1 SGHAT and CDR2 FQNNGV. The CDR3 consists of 14 residues. The V end was cut by 5 bases, the J end by 2 bases, with 7 bases between. This CDR3 is CASSPGAGANVLTF. The CDR3 DNA is TGTGCCAGCAGCCCGGGGGCTGGGGCCAACGTCCTGACTTTC.

The chain uses TRBV29-1 and TRBJ2-5, with D possibly matching TRBD2 (6 bases). The CDR3 has 13 residues. Germline-derived CDR1 and CDR2 are SQVTM and ANQGSEA. Trimming pared 4 bases from V and 4 bases from J, leaving 13 bases between. CDR3 amino acids: CSVVPMGGETQYF. CDR3 sequence (DNA): TGCAGCGTTGTTCCTATGGGGGGAGAGACCCAGTACTTC.

V and J are TRBV5-8 and TRBJ2-5; D gene uncertain. V was trimmed by 0 bases and J by 2 bases, leaving 11 bases between them. The CDR3 has 15 amino acids. Germline loops: CDR1 SGHTS, CDR2 YDEGEE. This CDR3 reads CASSLAGESQETQYF. CDR3 in DNA: TGTGCCAGCAGCTTGGCCGGTGAAAGTCAAGAGACCCAGTACTTC. The whole variable domain, filled in from reference TRBV5-8 and TRBJ2-5, reads EAGVTQSPTHLIKTRGQQATLRCSPISGHTSVYWYQQALGLGLQFLLWYDEGEERNRGNFPPRFSGRQFPNYSSELNVNALELEDSALYLCASSLAGESQETQYFGPGTRLLVL.

The rearrangement links TRBV19 to TRBJ1-5; the match to TRBD1 covers 7 bases. This CDR3 contains 13 residues. In germline, CDR1 is LNHDA, CDR2 SQIVND (reference sequence). CDR3 sequence reads: CASRGQINQPQHF. In nucleotides, the CDR3 is TGTGCTTCGAGGGGACAGATCAATCAGCCCCAGCATTTT.

The chain combines TRBV7-2 with TRBJ2-7; TRBD1 aligns across 8 bases. V was clipped by 5 bases and J by 7 bases; unmatched bases: 10. CDR1 and CDR2 from the germline V gene are SGHTA and FQGNSA. The CDR3 covers 14 residues. The CDR3 DNA is TGTGCCAGCAGCGGATACCAGGGGGCGAGGGAGCAGTACTTC. Translated: CASSGYQGAREQYF.

This clone was detected a few times. The chain recombines TRBV7-6 with TRBJ2-3; no firm D call. The germline V gene encodes CDR1 SGHVS and CDR2 FNYEAQ. V was shortened by 2 bases and J by 3 bases, with 6 bases between the two germline ends. The CDR3 loop spans 13 amino acids. The DNA for the CDR3 is TGTGCCAGCAGCTTATTCGGAACAGATACGCAGTATTTT. Amino acid sequence: CASSLFGTDTQYF.

This clone was seen just once. This chain connects TRBV6-6 to TRBJ1-2; possible D gene TRBD1, 6 bases. The CDR3 runs to 13 residues. The V end was cut by 6 bases, the J end by 8 bases, with 16 bases between. Per germline, CDR1 MNHNY and CDR2 SVGAGI (reference sequence). The DNA of the CDR3 is TGTGCCAGCAGCTCCTACAGGGATCGGGGCTACACCTTC. Translating it yields CASSSYRDRGYTF.

This clone was counted only a few times. This chain links TRBV5-1 with TRBJ2-1; D may be TRBD1 (6 bases). CDR3 length equals 14 residues. Germline CDR1 SGHRS, CDR2 YFSETQ. V was trimmed by 4 bases and J by 6 bases, leaving 14 bases between them. The DNA for the CDR3 is TGCGCCAGCAGCCGCCAGGTAGGGGGCAATGAGCAGTTCTTC. This translates into CASSRQVGGNEQFF.

This clone has ten or more counts. V usage is TRBV30 and J usage is TRBJ2-1; 8 bases are shared with TRBD2. Germline CDR1 reads GTSNPN; CDR2 reads SVGIG (reference sequence). The trim removed 3 bases at V and 6 bases at J, leaving 10 bases unmatched. The CDR3 runs to 15 residues. The CDR3 DNA follows: TGTGCCTGGAGGGAATGGGCGGGAGGAAGCAATGAGCAGTTCTTC. Residues: CAWREWAGGSNEQFF.

The chain recombines TRBV10-3 with TRBJ2-3, with 8 bases fitting TRBD2. J was trimmed by 5 bases and V by 5 bases; bases with no gene match: 6. This CDR3 has 14 residues. The germline V gene encodes CDR1 ENHRY and CDR2 SYGVKD. The CDR3 region is CAISSGGEIDTQYF. The CDR3 DNA reads TGTGCCATCAGTTCGGGAGGGGAAATAGATACGCAGTATTTT.

This clone was picked up a small number of times. The rearrangement links TRBV2 to TRBJ2-5; 10 bases align to TRBD2. Trimming at V came to 7 bases and at J to 4 bases, leaving 6 bases not matched to a gene. The CDR3 loop spans 14 amino acids. The germline CDR1 and CDR2 sequences are SNHLY and FYNNEI. In nucleotides, the CDR3 is TGTGCCAGCAAACCGGGACTAGCGACAGAGACCCAGTACTTC. Translation gives CASKPGLATETQYF.

This chain joins TRBV28 and TRBJ1-2; TRBD1 matches at 9 bases. This CDR3 is 13 amino acids long. V shed 3 bases, J shed 7 bases, and the junction held 3 bases outside the gene matches. Germline V CDR1 and CDR2: MDHEN, SYDVKM. The CDR3 sequence: CASSFNRGPGYTF. The DNA of the CDR3 is TGTGCCAGCAGTTTTAACAGGGGGCCTGGCTACACCTTC.

The V gene is TRBV16, the J gene TRBJ1-4; no clear D gene. CDR1 is KGHSY and CDR2 is FQNENV in the germline V gene. The CDR3 is 15 residues long. V was trimmed by 0 bases and J by 0 bases, leaving 5 bases between them. CDR3 sequence (DNA): TGTGCCAGCAGCCAATCGAGAGCAACTAATGAAAAACTGTTTTTT. Protein product: CASSQSRATNEKLFF.

V gene TRBV7-9 combines with J gene TRBJ1-1; D is unresolved. This CDR3 has 14 residues. The V and J ends lost 1 base and 3 bases respectively, with 9 bases between them. The germline V gene has CDR1 SEHNR and CDR2 FQNEAQ (reference sequence). Here the CDR3 DNA reads TGTGCCAGCAGCTTAGAGGTTCGGGACACTGAAGCTTTCTTT. This gives the protein CASSLEVRDTEAFF.

J is TRBJ2-3 and V is TRBV7-9; tentatively, D is TRBD2 (6 bases). There are 12 residues in the CDR3. Germline CDR1 and CDR2: SEHNR and FQNEAQ (reference sequence). V lost 5 bases to trimming and J lost 11 bases, with 14 bases between them. The CDR3 here is CASSQDYHVQYF. The DNA for the CDR3 is TGTGCCAGCAGCCAGGACTACCACGTGCAGTATTTT.

The rearrangement uses TRBV28 and TRBJ2-5, with 7 positions matching TRBD1. The germline V gene has CDR1 MDHEN and CDR2 SYDVKM. The V segment lost 4 bases and the J segment 7 bases; nucleotides outside the gene matches: 15. There are 16 residues in the CDR3. CDR3 in DNA: TGTGCCAGCAGTTCCGCCACAGGGGTGGGTATGCGGACCCAGTACTTC. Translation: CASSSATGVGMRTQYF. Drawing the rest from reference TRBV28 and TRBJ2-5, the complete variable domain is DVKVTQSSRYLVKRTGEKVFLECVQDMDHENMFWYRQDPGLGLRLIYFSYDVKMKEKGDIPEGYSVSREKKERFSLILESASTNQTSMYLCASSSATGVGMRTQYFGPGTRLLVL.

The chain links TRBV25-1 to TRBJ2-1, with TRBD2 matching over 10 bases. Germline V gene lookup returns CDR1 MGHDK and CDR2 SYGVNS. J gave up 4 bases and V 4 bases, and 13 bases lay outside the gene matches. The CDR3 is 18 amino acids. The CDR3 sequence: CASSVSNKTSGDYNEQFF. For the CDR3, the DNA is TGTGCCAGCAGTGTCTCAAACAAAACTAGCGGGGATTACAATGAGCAGTTCTTC.

The V gene is TRBV5-1, the J gene TRBJ2-5, with 8 bases fitting TRBD2. The CDR3 loop spans 15 amino acids. Trimming cost V 0 bases and J 5 bases; bases outside gene matches: 6. Germline V gives CDR1 SGHRS, CDR2 YFSETQ. This chain's CDR3 is CASSLVAGGKETQYF. The CDR3 coding sequence is TGCGCCAGCAGCTTGGTTGCGGGAGGAAAGGAGACCCAGTACTTC.

The chain has TRBV15 and TRBJ2-2; 9 bases are a match to TRBD2. CDR3 size: 17 residues. With 4 bases clipped from V and 2 bases from J, the junction kept 8 bases outside the gene matches. Germline V gives CDR1 LNHNV, CDR2 YYDKDF (reference sequence). This CDR3 reads CATSNIGLAKNTGELFF. The CDR3 DNA reads TGTGCCACCAGCAATATTGGACTAGCGAAAAACACCGGGGAGCTGTTTTTT.

The chain combines TRBV7-2 with TRBJ1-1, with TRBD1 as a possible D gene (5 bases). The CDR3 consists of 14 residues. Germline values: CDR1 SGHTA, CDR2 FQGNSA. The V end was cut by 5 bases, the J end by 3 bases, with 13 bases between. CDR3 DNA: TGTGCCAGCAGCCCGAATGGGGGGGACACTGAAGCTTTCTTT. It yields the protein CASSPNGGDTEAFF.

The chain carries TRBV19 and TRBJ2-3, with 12 nucleotides matching TRBD2. J gave up 3 bases and V 9 bases, and 7 bases lay outside the gene matches. CDR1 is LNHDA and CDR2 is SQIVND in the germline V gene (reference sequence). This CDR3 spans 15 amino acids. The CDR3 sequence is CASRRTSGTTDTQYF. The CDR3 region has the DNA TGTGCCAGCCGGAGGACTAGCGGGACTACAGATACGCAGTATTTT.

V gene TRBV5-4 combines with J gene TRBJ2-5; D might be TRBD1 (6 bases). Trimming took off 5 bases at V and 5 bases at J, with 19 bases between the two ends. Germline loops: CDR1 SGHNT, CDR2 YYREEE (reference sequence). The CDR3 extends over 15 amino acids. In DNA, the CDR3 is TGTGCCAGCAGGGTTGCAGGGGCGCGCAGGGAGACCCAGTACTTC. It translates to CASRVAGARRETQYF.

The chain couples TRBV6-6 to TRBJ1-1; D is uncertain. This CDR3 has 15 residues. V shed 5 bases and J shed 0 bases, with 13 bases lying between them. The germline V gene has CDR1 MNHNY and CDR2 SVGAGI (reference sequence). This chain's CDR3 is CASSKGITVNTEAFF. CDR3 coding DNA: TGTGCCAGCAGTAAGGGAATTACAGTGAACACTGAAGCTTTCTTT.

The rearrangement links TRBV27 to TRBJ2-1; 8 positions agree with TRBD2. V dropped 7 bases and J dropped 7; count of bases not matched to a gene: 15. This CDR3 has 16 residues. Looked up from germline, CDR1 is MNHEY and CDR2 is SMNVEV (reference sequence). CDR3 protein: CASTETSGSGRNEQFF. The CDR3 bases are TGTGCCAGCACCGAAACAAGCGGGAGCGGAAGGAATGAGCAGTTCTTC.

This clone was observed a few times. The J gene is TRBJ2-1, the V gene TRBV29-1, with D possibly being TRBD2 (6 bases). With 3 bases removed from V and 10 bases from J, the gap between germline ends came to 13 bases. CDR3 length equals 12 residues. Germline V lookup: CDR1 SQVTM, CDR2 ANQGSEA. CDR3 amino acids: CSVDGYGGEQFF. DNA of the CDR3: TGCAGCGTTGACGGTTACGGGGGAGAGCAGTTCTTC.